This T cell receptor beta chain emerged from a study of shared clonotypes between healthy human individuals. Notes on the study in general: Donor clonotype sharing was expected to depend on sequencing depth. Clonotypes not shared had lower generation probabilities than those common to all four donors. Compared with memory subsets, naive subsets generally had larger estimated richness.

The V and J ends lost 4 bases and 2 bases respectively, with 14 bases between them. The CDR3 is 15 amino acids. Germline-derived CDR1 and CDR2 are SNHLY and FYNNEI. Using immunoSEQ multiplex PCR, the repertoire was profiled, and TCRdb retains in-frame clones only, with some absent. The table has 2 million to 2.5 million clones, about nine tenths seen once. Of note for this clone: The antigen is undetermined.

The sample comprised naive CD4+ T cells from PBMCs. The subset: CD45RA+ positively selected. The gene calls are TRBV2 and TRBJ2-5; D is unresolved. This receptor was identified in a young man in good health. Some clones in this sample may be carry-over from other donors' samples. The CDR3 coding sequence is TGTGCCAGCAGTGGGGCAGCGTCCATTCAAGAGACCCAGTACTTC. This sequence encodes CASSGAASIQETQYF. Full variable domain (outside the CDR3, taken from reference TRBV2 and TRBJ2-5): EPEVTQTPSHQVTQMGQEVILRCVPISNHLYFYWYRQILGQKVEFLVSFYNNEISEKSEIFDDQFSVERPDGSNFTLKIRSTKLEDSAMYFCASSGAASIQETQYFGPGTRLLVL.